This T cell receptor (beta chain) appears in the sequencing data of a study of blood T cell repertoires in COVID-19. Whole-study context: From T cells, B-cell-depleted T cells, or PBMCs came the material, which was cDNA or gDNA.

The table lists this clone with a few counts. Germline values: CDR1 SGHRS, CDR2 YFSETQ. Germline trimming cut 3 bases from V and 4 bases from J; bases unmatched to any gene: 2. The CDR3 consists of 14 residues. Original handling: Using reference gene primer amplification, nucleated cell counts were estimated. Sequencing was performed with immunoSEQ multiplex PCR; in TCRdb, only in-frame clones are kept and a portion is missing. V, J and clone size derive from that table, while D and trimming were established from the DNA sequence. This table has more than 60,000 clones, 90% appearing once. Sequencing was carried out using peripheral blood. The chain employs TRBV5-1 and TRBJ1-3, with 9 bases lining up with TRBD1. The receptor comes from a man aged 45-60 years with acute or convalescent COVID-19. For the CDR3, the DNA is TGCGCCAGCAGCTCGGGACAGGGCGGAAACACCATATATTTT. Translation: CASSSGQGGNTIYF.